This T cell receptor (beta chain) was sequenced in a study of sequential checkpoint blockade in melanoma. Overall study context: Both treatment sequences were followed by maintenance nivolumab.

The V gene's germline CDR1 is LNHDA and CDR2 SQIVND (reference sequence). The CDR3 loop spans 13 amino acids. The V end was cut by 2 bases, the J end by 4 bases, with 9 bases between. Sequencing used immunoSEQ multiplex PCR; TCRdb keeps in-frame clones, though not all of them. This sample has about 5,100 clones, with approximately 75% found just once. As to treatment: randomized to nivolumab then ipilimumab (arm A) or the reverse (arm B). No patient had prior DNA-damaging chemotherapy. This receptor was identified in a human patient with melanoma. Some clones in this sample may be carry-over from other donors' samples. The chain links TRBV19 to TRBJ2-7, with D maybe TRBD1 (5 bases). The source was CD8+ T cells sorted from blood (inferred from file names), collected from a patient given nivolumab and ipilimumab in sequence. The CDR3 coding sequence is TGTGCCAGTAGTATAACAGGCGGATACGAGCAGTACTTC. Its protein product is CASSITGGYEQYF.